This T cell receptor (beta chain) was identified during a study of blood T cell repertoires in COVID-19. Across the whole study: The origin of the acute and convalescent COVID-19 samples was the United States, Italy and Spain.

Authors' methods: By means of reference gene primer amplification, nucleated cell counts were estimated. The table came from immunoSEQ multiplex PCR; TCRdb's copy has only in-frame clones and leaves some out. The V and J calls and clone size are taken from that table; D and trimming were inferred from the DNA. The sample yields 150,000 to 200,000 clones, approximately 85% seen once. V was clipped by 6 bases and J by 6 bases, with 9 bases between them. CDR3 size: 12 residues. The germline CDR1 and CDR2 sequences are SEHNR and FQNEAQ (reference sequence). This clone was seen a few times. The sample consisted of peripheral blood. This TCR derives from a woman of 80 years or more with acute or convalescent COVID-19. The chain uses TRBV7-9 and TRBJ1-5; no firm D call. The DNA of the CDR3 is TGTGCCAGCAGTTTCTCTGTTCAGCCCCAGCATTTT. Amino acids: CASSFSVQPQHF. Full variable domain (outside the CDR3, taken from reference TRBV7-9 and TRBJ1-5): DTGVSQNPRHKITKRGQNVTFRCDPISEHNRLYWYRQTLGQGPEFLTYFQNEAQLEKSRLLSDRFSAERPKGSFSTLEIQRTEQGDSAMYLCASSFSVQPQHFGDGTRLSIL.